This T cell receptor beta chain is from a study of T cell repertoires in cytomegalovirus infection. The overall study: It was recently identified HLA-C-restricted and well-studied HLA-B-restricted CMV epitopes that the study used.

J lost 0 bases, V lost 4 bases, and 9 bases had no gene match. Germline assignment: CDR1 MNHEY and CDR2 SVGEGT. The CDR3 runs to 18 residues. Each CDR3 protein gets one entry after TCRdb re-called the reads with MiXCR. Of hundreds of thousands of distinct CDR3 sequences in the sample, 30% to 40% were seen once. A few counts support this clonotype. Its antigen remains unknown. The chain employs TRBV6-2 or TRBV6-3 and TRBJ1-6; 7 bases agree with TRBD1. The sequence was collected from a human donor in good health (CMV status not recorded). Some clones in this sample may be carry-over from other donors' samples. The material was cultured PBMCs, obtained from culture after CMV antigen stimulation. CDR3 protein: CASSFPRQGRSYNSPLHF. The CDR3 DNA follows: TGTGCCAGCAGTTTCCCGCGACAGGGCCGCTCCTATAATTCACCCCTCCACTTT.